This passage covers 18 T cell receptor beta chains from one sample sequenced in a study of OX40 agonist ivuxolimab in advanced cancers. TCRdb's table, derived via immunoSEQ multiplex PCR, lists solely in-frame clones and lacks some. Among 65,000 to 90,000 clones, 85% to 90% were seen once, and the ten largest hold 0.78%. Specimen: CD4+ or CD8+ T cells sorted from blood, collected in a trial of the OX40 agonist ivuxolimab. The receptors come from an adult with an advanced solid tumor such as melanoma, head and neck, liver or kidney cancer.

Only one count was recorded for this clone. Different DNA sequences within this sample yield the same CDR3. This chain's CDR3 is CAISESGQPQHF. In nucleotides, the CDR3 is TGTGCCATCAGTGAATCTGGGCAGCCCCAGCATTTT. V and J are TRBV10-3 and TRBJ1-5; D is ambiguous. This CDR3 has 12 amino acids. The V and J ends lost 3 bases and 7 bases respectively, with 7 bases between them. CDR1 and CDR2 from the germline V gene are ENHRY and SYGVKD.

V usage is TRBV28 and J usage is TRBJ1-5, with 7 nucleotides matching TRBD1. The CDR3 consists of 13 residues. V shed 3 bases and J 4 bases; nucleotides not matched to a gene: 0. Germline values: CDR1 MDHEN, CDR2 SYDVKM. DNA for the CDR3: TGTGCCAGCAGTTTGACAGGGAATCAGCCCCAGCATTTT. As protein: CASSLTGNQPQHF.

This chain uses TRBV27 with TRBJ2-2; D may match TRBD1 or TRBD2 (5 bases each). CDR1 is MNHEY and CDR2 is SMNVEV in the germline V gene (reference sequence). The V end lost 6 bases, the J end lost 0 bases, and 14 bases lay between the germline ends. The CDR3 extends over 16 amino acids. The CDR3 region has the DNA TGTGCCAGCAGCCCCGGATGGGACCCGAACACCGGGGAGCTGTTTTTT. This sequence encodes CASSPGWDPNTGELFF.

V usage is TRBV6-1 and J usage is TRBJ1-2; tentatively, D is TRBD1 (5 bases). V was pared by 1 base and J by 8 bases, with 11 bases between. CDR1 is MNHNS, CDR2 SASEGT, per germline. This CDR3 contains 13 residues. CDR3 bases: TGTGCCAGCAGTGAAGTAAGGGGTGTAGGCTACACCTTC. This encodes CASSEVRGVGYTF.

This CDR3 is CASSTSGTGPTSNEKLFF. In DNA, the CDR3 is TGCGCCAGCAGCACTTCCGGGACAGGGCCTACTTCCAATGAAAAACTGTTTTTT. The V gene is TRBV4-1, the J gene TRBJ1-4; TRBD1 aligns across 9 bases. V shed 5 bases, J shed 5 bases, and the junction held 15 bases outside the gene matches. CDR1 MGHRA and CDR2 YSYEKL come from the germline V gene. This CDR3 region has 18 residues.

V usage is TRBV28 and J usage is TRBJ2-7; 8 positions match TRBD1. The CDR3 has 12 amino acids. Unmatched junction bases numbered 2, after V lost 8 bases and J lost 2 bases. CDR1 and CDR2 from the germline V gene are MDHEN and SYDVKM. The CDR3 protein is CASAGGPYEQYF. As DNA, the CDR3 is TGTGCCAGCGCAGGGGGCCCCTACGAGCAGTACTTC.

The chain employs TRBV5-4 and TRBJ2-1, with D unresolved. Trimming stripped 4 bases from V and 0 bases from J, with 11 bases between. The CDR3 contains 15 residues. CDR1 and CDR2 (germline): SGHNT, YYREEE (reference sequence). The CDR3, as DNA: TGTGCCAGCAGCCCAGGACCCAACTCCTACAATGAGCAGTTCTTC. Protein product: CASSPGPNSYNEQFF.

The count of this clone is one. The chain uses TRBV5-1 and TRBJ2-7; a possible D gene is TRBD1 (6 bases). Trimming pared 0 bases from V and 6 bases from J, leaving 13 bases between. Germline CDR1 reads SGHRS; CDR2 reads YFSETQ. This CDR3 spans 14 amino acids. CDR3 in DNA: TGCGCCAGCAGCTTGGCACAGGGCGCTGGCGAGCAGTACTTC. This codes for CASSLAQGAGEQYF.

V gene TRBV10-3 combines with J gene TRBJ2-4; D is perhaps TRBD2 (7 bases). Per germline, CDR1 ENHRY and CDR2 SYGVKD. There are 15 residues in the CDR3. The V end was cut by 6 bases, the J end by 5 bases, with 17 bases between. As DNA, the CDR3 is TGTGCCATCAGGAGGGGGGGAGATCGGGAAAACATTCAGTACTTC. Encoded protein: CAIRRGGDRENIQYF.

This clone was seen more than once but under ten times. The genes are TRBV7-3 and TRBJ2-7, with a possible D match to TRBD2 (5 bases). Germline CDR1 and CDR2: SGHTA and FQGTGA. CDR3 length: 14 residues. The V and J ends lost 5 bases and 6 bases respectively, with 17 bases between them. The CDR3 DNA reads TGTGCCAGCAGCCCCCGAGGGTACTCATCCGAGCAGTACTTC. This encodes CASSPRGYSSEQYF.

The DNA of the CDR3 is TGCAGCGTTGCACAGGGTAAAGAGACCCAGTACTTC. Its translation is CSVAQGKETQYF. The rearrangement joins TRBV29-1 to TRBJ2-5; the D gene is possibly TRBD1 (6 bases). V lost 4 bases and J 3 bases, leaving 9 bases between the germline ends. This CDR3 comprises 12 residues. CDR1 is SQVTM, CDR2 ANQGSEA, per germline.

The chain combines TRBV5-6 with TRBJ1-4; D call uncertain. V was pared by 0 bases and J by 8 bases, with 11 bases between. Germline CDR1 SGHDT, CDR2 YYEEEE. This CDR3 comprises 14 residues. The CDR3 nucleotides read TGTGCCAGCAGCTTGGGGTGGGAGTTGGAAAAACTGTTTTTT. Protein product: CASSLGWELEKLFF.

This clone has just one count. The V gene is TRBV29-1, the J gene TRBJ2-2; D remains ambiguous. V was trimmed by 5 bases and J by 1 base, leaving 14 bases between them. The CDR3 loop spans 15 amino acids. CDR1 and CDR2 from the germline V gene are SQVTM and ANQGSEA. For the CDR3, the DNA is TGCAGCGTTTCCGTTTCCGGGCTGAACACCGGGGAGCTGTTTTTT. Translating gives CSVSVSGLNTGELFF.

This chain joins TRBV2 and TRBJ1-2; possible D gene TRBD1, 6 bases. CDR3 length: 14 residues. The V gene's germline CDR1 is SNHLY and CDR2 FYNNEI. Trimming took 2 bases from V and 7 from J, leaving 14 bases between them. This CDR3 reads CASSEQTGPGGYTF. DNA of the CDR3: TGTGCCAGCAGTGAACAGACAGGCCCAGGTGGCTACACCTTC.

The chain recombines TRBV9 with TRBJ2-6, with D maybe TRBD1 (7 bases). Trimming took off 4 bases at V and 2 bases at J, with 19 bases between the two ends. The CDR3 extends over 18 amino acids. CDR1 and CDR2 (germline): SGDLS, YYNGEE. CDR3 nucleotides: TGTGCCAGCAGCCCCTCGGTCGGCAGGGGGGCTGGGGCCAACGTCCTGACTTTC. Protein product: CASSPSVGRGAGANVLTF.

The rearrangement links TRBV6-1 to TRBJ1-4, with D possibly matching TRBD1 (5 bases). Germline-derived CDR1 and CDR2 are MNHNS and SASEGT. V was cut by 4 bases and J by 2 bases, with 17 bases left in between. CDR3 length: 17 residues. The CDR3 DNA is TGTGCCAGCAGTGGAGGGGAAAATTATCCGACTAATGAAAAACTGTTTTTT. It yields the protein CASSGGENYPTNEKLFF.

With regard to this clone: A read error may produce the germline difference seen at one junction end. This chain's CDR3 is CASNVGNEKLFF. The CDR3 DNA reads TGTGCCAGCAACGTAGGGAATGAAAAACTGTTTTTT. The chain employs TRBV9 and TRBJ1-4; D gene ambiguous. In germline, CDR1 is SGDLS, CDR2 YYNGEE. This CDR3 comprises 12 residues.

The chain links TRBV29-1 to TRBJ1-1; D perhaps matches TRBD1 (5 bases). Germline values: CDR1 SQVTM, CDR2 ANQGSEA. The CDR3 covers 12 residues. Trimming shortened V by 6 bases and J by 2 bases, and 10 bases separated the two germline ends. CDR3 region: CSVQGGNTEAFF. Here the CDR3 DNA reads TGCAGCGTCCAGGGAGGAAACACTGAAGCTTTCTTT.